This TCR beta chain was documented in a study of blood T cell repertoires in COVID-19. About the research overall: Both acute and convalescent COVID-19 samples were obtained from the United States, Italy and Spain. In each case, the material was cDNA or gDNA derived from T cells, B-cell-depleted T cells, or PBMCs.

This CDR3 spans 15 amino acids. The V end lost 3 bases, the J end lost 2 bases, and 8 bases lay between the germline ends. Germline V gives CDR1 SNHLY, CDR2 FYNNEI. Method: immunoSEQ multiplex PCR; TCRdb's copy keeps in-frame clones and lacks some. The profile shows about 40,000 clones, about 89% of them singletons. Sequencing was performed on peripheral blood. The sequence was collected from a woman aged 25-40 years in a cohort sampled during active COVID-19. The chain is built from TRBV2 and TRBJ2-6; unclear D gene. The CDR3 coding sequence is TGTGCCAGCAGTGATTGGCAGGCTGGGGCCAACGTCCTGACTTTC. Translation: CASSDWQAGANVLTF.